The following is a TCR beta chain sequence with its context. This sample was included in a study of blood T cell repertoires in COVID-19. The assay was immunoSEQ multiplex PCR, and TCRdb's table has in-frame clones only and misses some. The sample shows about 310,000 clones, around 90% of them seen only once. The V end lost 0 bases, the J end lost 0 bases, and 11 bases lay between the germline ends. Germline V gene lookup returns CDR1 LGHNA and CDR2 YSLEER. The CDR3 is 17 residues long. The V and J genes are TRBV4-3 and TRBJ1-4, with unresolved D. This TCR derives from a woman aged 40 to 50 with COVID-19, enrolled during active disease. The sequenced sample consisted of peripheral blood. In DNA form, the CDR3 reads TGCGCCAGCAGCCAAGACTCGGCAGGCCCAACTAATGAAAAACTGTTTTTT. Amino acid sequence: CASSQDSAGPTNEKLFF.